What follows are 21 T cell receptor beta chains derived from one specimen sequenced in a study of preoperative IRX-2 immunotherapy in early breast cancer. Treatment here: preoperative locoregional IRX-2 cytokine immunotherapy. TCRdb's table, derived via immunoSEQ multiplex PCR, lists solely in-frame clones and lacks some. The repertoire holds 10,000 to 15,000 clones, more than 75% seen once, with around 29% in the top ten. The sample was collected from a patient treated with IRX-2 immunotherapy. The receptors originated from a human donor with breast cancer.

The gene calls are TRBV2 and TRBJ2-5; weak D call: TRBD2 (5 bases). The CDR3 is 12 residues long. Germline CDR1 is SNHLY and CDR2 is FYNNEI. V lost 7 bases and J lost 9, with 15 bases in between. The CDR3 nucleotides are TGTGCCAGCAAGGGAGATACGGATCCCCAGTACTTC. Amino acid sequence: CASKGDTDPQYF.

The V call is TRBV6-1, the J call TRBJ1-2, with D possibly TRBD1 on 6 matching bases. V gave up 6 bases and J gave up 2 bases, with 13 bases separating them. The CDR3 covers 14 residues. The germline V gene encodes CDR1 MNHNS and CDR2 SASEGT. The CDR3 here is CASRTFGQNYGYTF. The CDR3 nucleotides are TGTGCCAGCAGAACCTTTGGACAGAACTATGGCTACACCTTC.

This chain connects TRBV29-1 to TRBJ2-1, with D perhaps being TRBD1 or TRBD2 (5 bases each). This CDR3 has 13 residues. V dropped 3 bases and J dropped 4 bases, with 10 bases sitting between them. Germline V gene sequence: CDR1 SQVTM, CDR2 ANQGSEA. The chain's CDR3 is CSVDPRGYNEQFF. CDR3 coding DNA: TGCAGCGTTGACCCGAGGGGTTACAATGAGCAGTTCTTC.

The J gene is TRBJ2-1, the V gene TRBV29-1, with 8 bases aligning to TRBD2. Germline V lookup: CDR1 SQVTM, CDR2 ANQGSEA. The V gene end was trimmed by 7 bases and the J gene end by 4 bases; junction bases not matched to a gene: 9. This CDR3 has 14 amino acids. The CDR3 DNA follows: TGCAGCGGGGAGACTAGCGTAACTTACAATGAGCAGTTCTTC. Its protein product is CSGETSVTYNEQFF.

The chain couples TRBV9 to TRBJ1-4, with 8 positions matching TRBD1. From germline, CDR1 is SGDLS and CDR2 YYNGEE. This CDR3 region has 17 residues. V lost 0 bases, J lost 8 bases, and 12 bases stayed unmatched. The CDR3 reads CASSVGQGPDRGEKLFF. The CDR3 DNA sequence: TGTGCCAGCAGCGTAGGACAGGGGCCGGATCGCGGCGAAAAACTGTTTTTT.

The chain carries TRBV2 and TRBJ1-5; TRBD1 might be the D (5 bases). Germline-derived CDR1 and CDR2 are SNHLY and FYNNEI. The length of the CDR3 is 14 residues. The V gene lost 5 bases and the J gene lost 1 base, with 9 bases spanning the gap. The CDR3 DNA reads as TGTGCCAGCAGTTCCCAGGGCAGCAATCAGCCCCAGCATTTT. Encoded protein: CASSSQGSNQPQHF.

This clone appeared a few times. The chain uses TRBV10-2 and TRBJ1-1, with D possibly TRBD1 on 5 matching bases. This CDR3 contains 13 residues. Germline V gives CDR1 WSHSY, CDR2 SAAADI. V was shortened by 2 bases and J by 10 bases, with 14 bases between the two germline ends. DNA of the CDR3: TGCGCCAGCAGTGAGAGGGTTGAGGGGAGAGCTTTCTTT. Amino acid sequence: CASSERVEGRAFF.

The V and J genes are TRBV20-1 and TRBJ2-7; D is perhaps TRBD2 (6 bases). Germline CDR1 is DFQATT and CDR2 is SNEGSKA (reference sequence). V lost 6 bases and J lost 3, with 9 bases in between. There are 11 residues in the CDR3. DNA for the CDR3: TGCAGTGCCTCGACTAGCTACGAGCAGTACGTC. Protein product: CSASTSYEQYV.

The V gene is TRBV5-5, the J gene TRBJ1-2; D unresolved. Per germline, CDR1 SGHKS and CDR2 YYEKEE (reference sequence). The germline V and J ends were trimmed by 0 bases and 0 bases, with 9 bases remaining between them. The CDR3 has 15 amino acids. The CDR3 region is CASSLEGRPNYGYTF. Here the CDR3 DNA reads TGTGCCAGCAGCTTGGAAGGACGACCTAACTATGGCTACACCTTC.

This clone was seen only a few times. The CDR3 region has the DNA TGTGCCAGCTTACCTAGCGGAAGCTCCTACGAGCAGTACGTC. Translation gives CASLPSGSSYEQYV. The genes are TRBV28 and TRBJ2-7; TRBD2 matches at 7 bases. The CDR3 is 14 residues long. With 8 bases clipped from V and 0 bases from J, the junction kept 7 bases outside the gene matches. The germline V gene has CDR1 MDHEN and CDR2 SYDVKM.

This chain connects TRBV4-1 to TRBJ1-1; D is unresolved. V lost 3 bases, J lost 3 bases, and 14 bases lay in between. This CDR3 has 15 amino acids. CDR1 MGHRA and CDR2 YSYEKL come from the germline V gene. The CDR3 spells CASSQPTRGYTEAFF. In DNA, the CDR3 is TGCGCCAGCAGCCAGCCCACACGGGGTTACACTGAAGCTTTCTTT.

The J gene is TRBJ1-2, the V gene TRBV7-9, with no clear D. CDR1 is SEHNR and CDR2 is FQNEAQ in the germline V gene (reference sequence). This CDR3 contains 11 residues. Trimming stripped 5 bases from V and 14 bases from J, with 15 bases between. The CDR3: CASSPVYATTF. The DNA for the CDR3 is TGTGCCAGCAGCCCGGTTTATGCTACAACCTTC. The whole variable domain, filled in from reference TRBV7-9 and TRBJ1-2, reads DTGVSQNPRHKITKRGQNVTFRCDPISEHNRLYWYRQTLGQGPEFLTYFQNEAQLEKSRLLSDRFSAERPKGSFSTLEIQRTEQGDSAMYLCASSPVYATTFGSGTRLTVV.

The CDR3 here is CASSRKSQGAYGELFF. DNA for the CDR3: TGTGCCAGCAGCCGTAAATCACAGGGGGCGTACGGGGAGCTGTTTTTT. The V gene is TRBV5-4, the J gene TRBJ2-2, with 9 bases that match TRBD1. V gave up 4 bases and J gave up 7 bases; unmatched junction bases: 11. CDR1 and CDR2 (germline): SGHNT, YYREEE (reference sequence). The CDR3 spans 16 residues. Variable domain in full (rest from reference TRBV5-4 and TRBJ2-2): ETGVTQSPTHLIKTRGQQVTLRCSSQSGHNTVSWYQQALGQGPQFIFQYYREEENGRGNFPPRFSGLQFPNYSSELNVNALELDDSALYLCASSRKSQGAYGELFFGEGSRLTVL.

The chain combines TRBV19 with TRBJ1-2, with D possibly being TRBD1 (5 bases). Germline CDR1 reads LNHDA; CDR2 reads SQIVND (reference sequence). This CDR3 comprises 10 residues. V was cut by 11 bases and J by 11 bases, with 15 bases left in between. CDR3 DNA: TGTGCCGTGTGGGGGAGTACGTACACCTTC. It is translated as CAVWGSTYTF. Drawing the rest from reference TRBV19 and TRBJ1-2, the complete variable domain is DGGITQSPKYLFRKEGQNVTLSCEQNLNHDAMYWYRQDPGQGLRLIYYSQIVNDFQKGDIAEGYSVSREKKESFPLTVTSAQKNPTAFYLCAVWGSTYTFGSGTRLTVV.

The chain is built from TRBV6-6 and TRBJ1-1, with unresolved D. There are 14 residues in the CDR3. Deletions cut 2 bases from V and 6 bases from J, with 13 bases between. Germline-derived CDR1 and CDR2 are MNHNY and SVGAGI (reference sequence). CDR3 region: CASSYRDRYSEAFF. In nucleotides, the CDR3 is TGTGCCAGCAGTTACCGTGATCGGTACTCTGAAGCTTTCTTT.

This chain joins TRBV10-2 and TRBJ2-7; D unresolved. The CDR3 is 14 residues long. Deletions cut 0 bases from V and 2 bases from J, with 8 bases between. Per the germline V gene, CDR1 is WSHSY and CDR2 is SAAADI. CDR3 bases: TGCGCCAGCAGTGAGTCGGGCGGTGCCTACGAGCAGTACTTC. Its translation: CASSESGGAYEQYF.

The chain links TRBV9 to TRBJ1-1; no reliable D call. The V and J ends lost 3 bases and 8 bases respectively, with 14 bases between them. This CDR3 comprises 13 residues. Germline assignment: CDR1 SGDLS and CDR2 YYNGEE. The CDR3 loop is CASSAGVSGEAFF. Written as DNA, the CDR3 is TGTGCCAGCAGCGCGGGAGTATCTGGAGAAGCTTTCTTT.

This chain uses TRBV5-1 with TRBJ1-1; maybe TRBD1 (6 bases). Germline CDR1 and CDR2: SGHRS and YFSETQ. V gave up 4 bases and J gave up 0 bases, with 16 bases separating them. CDR3 length: 16 amino acids. CDR3 bases: TGCGCCAGCAGCGGGGGGGTGGGGGACATGAACACTGAAGCTTTCTTT. This codes for CASSGGVGDMNTEAFF.

The chain employs TRBV7-9 and TRBJ2-2, with D perhaps TRBD2 (6 bases). V was pared by 5 bases and J by 3 bases, with 13 bases between. The germline V gene encodes CDR1 SEHNR and CDR2 FQNEAQ (reference sequence). This CDR3 spans 15 amino acids. This chain's CDR3 is CASSARLVDTGELFF. Written as DNA, the CDR3 is TGTGCCAGCAGCGCACGACTAGTCGACACCGGGGAGCTGTTTTTT.

The chain joins TRBV6-5 to TRBJ2-1; 11 bases fit TRBD1. The CDR3 consists of 16 residues. V lost 4 bases and J lost 7; bases outside the gene matches: 9. Per germline, CDR1 MNHEY and CDR2 SVGAGI. The DNA of the CDR3 is TGTGCCAGCAGTTGGTCCGGGACAGGGGGTTTGAATGAGCAGTTCTTC. This sequence encodes CASSWSGTGGLNEQFF.

CDR3 protein: CASSAWSGVAGAGELFF. The CDR3 bases are TGTGCCAGCAGCGCCTGGAGCGGGGTAGCGGGGGCCGGGGAGCTGTTTTTT. This rearrangement joins TRBV14 to TRBJ2-2, with 9 bases aligning to TRBD2. Germline CDR1 reads SGHDN; CDR2 reads FVKESK. The CDR3 loop spans 17 amino acids. Losses at the gene ends were 5 bases for V and 6 bases for J; bases not matched to a gene: 13.